Below, 16 T cell receptor beta chains from the same sample are listed, as sequenced in a study of blood T cell repertoires in COVID-19. Repertoires were generated with immunoSEQ multiplex PCR, while TCRdb's copy carries only in-frame clones and drops some. The sample lists under 25,000 clones; 70% to 90% were seen once. The sequenced sample consisted of peripheral blood. The receptors were sampled from a woman older than 75 with acute or convalescent COVID-19.

J is TRBJ1-1 and V is TRBV5-6; D is perhaps TRBD1 (5 bases). The ends were cut back, 4 bases at V and 4 bases at J, with 14 bases in the middle. Looked up from germline, CDR1 is SGHDT and CDR2 is YYEEEE. CDR3 length equals 14 residues. CDR3 residues: CASSATGSVTEAFF. CDR3 nucleotide sequence: TGTGCCAGCAGCGCTACAGGATCTGTCACTGAAGCTTTCTTT.

The V and J genes are TRBV7-6 and TRBJ2-3; 7 bases map to TRBD2. This CDR3 spans 15 amino acids. Germline trimming cut 5 bases from V and 1 base from J; bases unmatched to any gene: 6. In germline, CDR1 is SGHVS, CDR2 FNYEAQ. The CDR3 nucleotides read TGTGCCAGCAGCCGGGGGGACGGACGCACAGATACGCAGTATTTT. Encoded protein: CASSRGDGRTDTQYF.

This rearrangement joins TRBV19 to TRBJ2-3, with 13 nucleotides matching TRBD2. The V segment lost 6 bases and the J segment 2 bases; nucleotides outside the gene matches: 5. CDR1 and CDR2 (germline): LNHDA, SQIVND (reference sequence). This CDR3 contains 16 residues. DNA for the CDR3: TGTGCCAGTAGCCGCGGACTAGCGGGAGTCACAGATACGCAGTATTTT. This gives the protein CASSRGLAGVTDTQYF.

V and J are TRBV5-1 and TRBJ2-5; 8 bases are a match to TRBD2. The CDR3 runs 15 residues. CDR1 is SGHRS and CDR2 is YFSETQ in the germline V gene. Trimming at V came to 3 bases and at J to 5 bases, leaving 9 bases not matched to a gene. The CDR3 loop reads CASSSAGSGEETQYF. The CDR3 DNA follows: TGCGCCAGCAGCTCCGCGGGTAGCGGGGAGGAGACCCAGTACTTC.

The V call is TRBV6-5, the J call TRBJ2-7; a possible D gene is TRBD1 (6 bases). V was trimmed by 0 bases and J by 3 bases, leaving 12 bases between them. This CDR3 is built from 15 residues. From germline, CDR1 is MNHEY and CDR2 SVGAGI. The CDR3 bases are TGTGCCAGCAGTTACTCGTGGGACACCCGCTACGAGCAGTACTTC. Translating gives CASSYSWDTRYEQYF.

The CDR3 coding sequence is TGTGCCAGCTCACCCCGACTAGCGAGGTACGGGGAGCTGTTTTTT. Its translation: CASSPRLARYGELFF. This chain connects TRBV18 to TRBJ2-2; 8 bases are shared with TRBD2. The CDR3 runs 15 residues. CDR1 is KGHSH and CDR2 is LQKENI in the germline V gene. V lost 3 bases and J lost 7; bases outside the gene matches: 7.

Relative to its sample, this clone is medium-sized. This chain links TRBV30 with TRBJ2-6; D unresolved. Germline loops: CDR1 GTSNPN, CDR2 SVGIG (reference sequence). Trimming stripped 5 bases from V and 3 bases from J, with 23 bases between. The CDR3 has 18 amino acids. This chain's CDR3 is CAWDVERFPRSGANVLTF. In nucleotides, the CDR3 is TGTGCCTGGGACGTTGAGAGGTTCCCTAGGAGTGGGGCCAACGTCCTGACTTTC. The full variable domain, rest sourced from reference TRBV30 and TRBJ2-6, is SQTIHQWPATLVQPVGSPLSLECTVEGTSNPNLYWYRQAAGRGLQLLFYSVGIGQISSEVPQNLSASRPQDRQFILSSKKLLLSDSGFYLCAWDVERFPRSGANVLTFGAGSRLTVL.

J is TRBJ2-7 and V is TRBV7-6; 11 nucleotides align to TRBD1. Germline V CDR1 and CDR2: SGHVS, FNYEAQ. The CDR3 sequence is 16 residues long. The V gene end was trimmed by 2 bases and the J gene end by 7 bases; junction bases not matched to a gene: 10. CDR3 in amino acids: CASSLRGTGTGGEQYF. In nucleotides, the CDR3 is TGTGCCAGCAGCTTACGAGGGACCGGGACAGGGGGGGAGCAGTACTTC.

This clone was recorded only once. J is TRBJ1-1 and V is TRBV30; tentatively, D is TRBD1 (5 bases). CDR3 size: 11 residues. Germline V gives CDR1 GTSNPN, CDR2 SVGIG (reference sequence). Deletions cut 5 bases from V and 6 bases from J, with 10 bases between. CDR3 region: CAWAQGSEAFF. The CDR3 region has the DNA TGTGCCTGGGCCCAGGGTTCTGAAGCTTTCTTT.

This clone was detected a few times. The chain's CDR3 is CASRGWAGDGYTF. For the CDR3, the DNA is TGTGCCAGCAGGGGATGGGCCGGGGATGGCTACACCTTC. The chain combines TRBV6-5 with TRBJ1-2; no clear D. V was pared by 6 bases and J by 6 bases, with 14 bases between. The CDR3 is 13 amino acids. The germline V gene encodes CDR1 MNHEY and CDR2 SVGAGI.

This clone has only one observation. This chain links TRBV6-5 with TRBJ1-5; D is perhaps TRBD1 (6 bases). The CDR3 loop spans 14 amino acids. The V gene's germline CDR1 is MNHEY and CDR2 SVGAGI. V was shortened by 8 bases and J by 0 bases, with 11 bases between the two germline ends. The CDR3 region has the DNA TGTGCCAGCGGACAGCTTGGTAGCAATCAGCCCCAGCATTTT. This gives the protein CASGQLGSNQPQHF.

This chain joins TRBV27 and TRBJ2-3; D ambiguous. CDR1 and CDR2 from the germline V gene are MNHEY and SMNVEV (reference sequence). The CDR3 consists of 12 residues. V was shortened by 6 bases and J by 4 bases, with 8 bases between the two germline ends. The CDR3 here is CASSRVSDTQYF. The CDR3 DNA reads TGTGCCAGCAGCCGCGTCTCAGATACGCAGTATTTT.

The chain is built from TRBV6-5 and TRBJ2-3, with D perhaps TRBD1 (6 bases). CDR1 is MNHEY, CDR2 SVGAGI, per germline. CDR3 length equals 15 residues. Trimming cost V 6 bases and J 2 bases, with 15 bases left between them. The CDR3 sequence is CASRSAGDPTDTQYF. CDR3 bases: TGTGCCAGCAGGAGTGCAGGGGATCCCACAGATACGCAGTATTTT.

The genes are TRBV5-1 and TRBJ2-1; 9 bases map to TRBD2. The CDR3 extends over 18 amino acids. CDR1 is SGHRS and CDR2 is YFSETQ in the germline V gene. V gave up 4 bases and J gave up 3 bases; unmatched junction bases: 14. CDR3 DNA: TGCGCCAGCAGCCCCCCACTAGCGGGCCGCCCTAACTACAATGAGCAGTTCTTC. Encoded protein: CASSPPLAGRPNYNEQFF.

The chain is built from TRBV27 and TRBJ2-1, with 10 bases identical to TRBD1. Germline V gives CDR1 MNHEY, CDR2 SMNVEV (reference sequence). The CDR3 extends over 17 amino acids. V shed 5 bases, J shed 7 bases, and the junction held 14 bases outside the gene matches. The chain's CDR3 is CASSPNIGTGVPNEQFF. The CDR3 DNA follows: TGTGCCAGCAGTCCAAACATCGGGACAGGGGTACCTAATGAGCAGTTCTTC.

The chain employs TRBV12-3 or TRBV12-4 and TRBJ2-7, with D possibly being TRBD2 (5 bases). The CDR3 is made up of 13 amino acids. Between the trimmed V and J ends, which lost 7 bases and 3 bases, there was a span of 13 bases. CDR3 loop: CASTPGERYEQYF. CDR3 in DNA: TGTGCCAGCACCCCTGGGGAGCGCTACGAGCAGTACTTC.